Here is one TCR beta chain with its context. Indicated time point: pretreatment peripheral blood. Patients had urothelial carcinoma that was locally advanced or metastatic. This sample was included in a study of PD-L1 blockade in urothelial cancer. Looking at the study overall: Blood was subjected to analysis at 3 weeks (second dose) and 6 weeks following treatment start. A median blood sample held approximately 150,000 T cells and approximately 80,000 unique TCRs.

The germline V gene has CDR1 MNHEY and CDR2 SMNVEV (reference sequence). CDR3 size: 14 residues. V was cut by 5 bases and J by 4 bases, with 14 bases left in between. Each PCR contained spiked-in synthetic TCR analog templates. Method: immunoSEQ multiplex PCR; TCRdb's copy keeps in-frame clones and lacks some. The data hold some 65,000 clones, with approximately 81% observed a single time. The chain carries TRBV27 and TRBJ1-2, with D possibly TRBD1 on 5 matching bases. The sequence derives from a man between 65 and 85 years old with urothelial cancer. The sample here was PBMCs, taken around atezolizumab (anti-PD-L1) treatment. The CDR3: CASSPLDSLYGYTF. In nucleotides, the CDR3 is TGTGCCAGCAGTCCGCTCGACAGTCTCTATGGCTACACCTTC.